This is a list of T cell receptor beta chains from one sample in a study of blood T cell repertoires in COVID-19. Profiled with immunoSEQ multiplex PCR; TCRdb holds only in-frame clones, not every one. Found here are about 33,000 clones, about 88% of them singletons; the top ten hold around 2.5%. Sequencing input: peripheral blood. Receptors originate from a human donor in a cohort sampled during active COVID-19. Both conserved end residues are part of each CDR3. A D gene is named only where the DNA matches it firmly. A row's size may be missing; if present it is once, few, many or a size class.

CDR3 DNA: TGTGCCAGCAGAGACCGGGGCGGGGGAACGCAGTATTTT
CDR3 protein: CASRDRGGGTQYF
V gene: TRBV7-2
J gene: TRBJ2-3
D gene: TRBD2
clone size: -

CDR3 DNA: TGTGCAAGTCGCCCCCTGGGGCAGGTCTCCCATGGCTACACCTTC
CDR3 protein: CASRPLGQVSHGYTF
V gene: TRBV12-2
J gene: TRBJ1-2
D gene: -
clone size: -

CDR3 DNA: TGTGCCAGCAGCCCAAACACCGGGACAGCATCTTACAATGAGCAGTTCTTC
CDR3 protein: CASSPNTGTASYNEQFF
V gene: TRBV5-4
J gene: TRBJ2-1
D gene: TRBD1
clone size: -

CDR3 DNA: TGCGCCAGCGGACTAGGATTCGGAAATTCACCCCTCCACTTT
CDR3 protein: CASGLGFGNSPLHF
V gene: TRBV5-1
J gene: TRBJ1-6
D gene: -
clone size: -

CDR3 DNA: TGTGCCAGCAGCTTAGGGGGGGTGGGTTCCACAGATACGCAGTATTTT
CDR3 protein: CASSLGGVGSTDTQYF
V gene: TRBV11-2
J gene: TRBJ2-3
D gene: -
clone size: once

CDR3 DNA: TGCGCCAGCAGCTCAACAGGGTTTTCGCGGGAGCAGTACTTC
CDR3 protein: CASSSTGFSREQYF
V gene: TRBV5-1
J gene: TRBJ2-7
D gene: -
clone size: -

CDR3 DNA: TGTGCCAGCAGCCAATTTACTAGAAGGACAGATACGCAGTATTTT
CDR3 protein: CASSQFTRRTDTQYF
V gene: TRBV6-2/TRBV6-3
J gene: TRBJ2-3
D gene: -
clone size: -

CDR3 DNA: TGCGCCAGCAGCTTGGCGGGGGGCCAAAGCTATGGCTACACCTTC
CDR3 protein: CASSLAGGQSYGYTF
V gene: TRBV5-1
J gene: TRBJ1-2
D gene: -
clone size: -

CDR3 DNA: TGTGCCAGCAGCCCTAGACAGCCCCGGAGGGGAGAGCAGTACTTC
CDR3 protein: CASSPRQPRRGEQYF
V gene: TRBV5-4
J gene: TRBJ2-7
D gene: -
clone size: -

CDR3 DNA: TGCGCCAGCAGCTTGGAAACAGTTGCGGGCTATGGCTACACCTTC
CDR3 protein: CASSLETVAGYGYTF
V gene: TRBV5-1
J gene: TRBJ1-2
D gene: -
clone size: -

CDR3 DNA: TGTGCCAGCAGCACACCCGTGGGGGCGAACGAGCAGTACTTC
CDR3 protein: CASSTPVGANEQYF
V gene: TRBV5-4
J gene: TRBJ2-7
D gene: -
clone size: -

CDR3 DNA: TGTGCCAGCAGCCCCTTCGCCCGGACATCGAACTATGGCTACACCTTC
CDR3 protein: CASSPFARTSNYGYTF
V gene: TRBV4-2
J gene: TRBJ1-2
D gene: -
clone size: -

CDR3 DNA: TGTGCCAGCAGCCAAGACCCCATGGCTAGCGGGGCGACACGACAAGAGACCCAGTACTTC
CDR3 protein: CASSQDPMASGATRQETQYF
V gene: TRBV4-2
J gene: TRBJ2-5
D gene: TRBD2
clone size: -

CDR3 DNA: TGCGCCAGCAGCCAAGGGACAGGGAATCAGCCCCAGCATTTT
CDR3 protein: CASSQGTGNQPQHF
V gene: TRBV4-1
J gene: TRBJ1-5
D gene: TRBD1
clone size: -

CDR3 DNA: TGTGCCAGCAGTTTAGGGAGGAACACTGAAGCTTTCTTT
CDR3 protein: CASSLGRNTEAFF
V gene: TRBV12-3/TRBV12-4
J gene: TRBJ1-1
D gene: -
clone size: -

CDR3 DNA: TGCGCCAGCAGCCAAATCCAGGACTATGGCTACACCTTC
CDR3 protein: CASSQIQDYGYTF
V gene: TRBV5-1
J gene: TRBJ1-2
D gene: -
clone size: -

CDR3 DNA: TGCGCCAGCAGCTTGGATAGGACAGTTAACTATGGCTACACCTTC
CDR3 protein: CASSLDRTVNYGYTF
V gene: TRBV5-1
J gene: TRBJ1-2
D gene: -
clone size: -

CDR3 DNA: TGTGCCAGCAGGGGGGACAGTTCCTACGAGCAGTACTTC
CDR3 protein: CASRGDSSYEQYF
V gene: TRBV6-5
J gene: TRBJ2-7
D gene: TRBD1
clone size: -

CDR3 DNA: TGTGCCAGCAAAGCTATGAACACCGGGGAGCTGTTTTTT
CDR3 protein: CASKAMNTGELFF
V gene: TRBV3-1/TRBV3-2
J gene: TRBJ2-2
D gene: -
clone size: -

CDR3 DNA: TGTGCCAGCAGCGTAGGAGGGCTAGCGGGGGAGACCCAGTACTTC
CDR3 protein: CASSVGGLAGETQYF
V gene: TRBV9
J gene: TRBJ2-5
D gene: TRBD2
clone size: -

CDR3 DNA: TGTGCCAGCAGCCAACCTGAACAGGGGGCCACTGAAGCTTTCTTT
CDR3 protein: CASSQPEQGATEAFF
V gene: TRBV14
J gene: TRBJ1-1
D gene: TRBD1
clone size: -

CDR3 DNA: TGTGCCAGCAGTTACTCCCCGACAGCATTTGAAGCTTTCTTT
CDR3 protein: CASSYSPTAFEAFF
V gene: TRBV6-5
J gene: TRBJ1-1
D gene: -
clone size: -

CDR3 DNA: TGTGCCAGCAGTTACCCGGGACATCGAGCTTTCTTT
CDR3 protein: CASSYPGHRAFF
V gene: TRBV6-5
J gene: TRBJ1-1
D gene: -
clone size: once

CDR3 DNA: TGTGCCAGCTCGCCCGGGGGGGGCCAAGAGACCCAGTACTTC
CDR3 protein: CASSPGGGQETQYF
V gene: TRBV18
J gene: TRBJ2-5
D gene: TRBD2
clone size: -

CDR3 DNA: TGTGCCAGCGGGATGGGGAATTCACCCCTCCACTTT
CDR3 protein: CASGMGNSPLHF
V gene: TRBV19
J gene: TRBJ1-6
D gene: -
clone size: -

CDR3 DNA: TGTGCCAGCAGTCGACAATCTAGCAATCAGCCCCAGCATTTT
CDR3 protein: CASSRQSSNQPQHF
V gene: TRBV6-6
J gene: TRBJ1-5
D gene: -
clone size: -

CDR3 DNA: TGTGCCAGCAGCGTATCCGGGACAGGGGGCGAGCAGTACTTC
CDR3 protein: CASSVSGTGGEQYF
V gene: TRBV9
J gene: TRBJ2-7
D gene: TRBD1
clone size: once

CDR3 DNA: TGTGCCAGCAGTGTGTTACTAGCGGGATCCTACGAGCAGTACTTC
CDR3 protein: CASSVLLAGSYEQYF
V gene: TRBV2
J gene: TRBJ2-7
D gene: TRBD2
clone size: -